The 24 T cell receptor beta chains listed next were all sequenced from one sample in a study of cytomegalovirus exposure and HLA in healthy donors. Vbeta (60) and Jbeta (13) primers were used in the PCR. Libraries were prepared by immunoSEQ multiplex PCR; TCRdb keeps only in-frame clonotypes and omits some of them. Seen in this sample are some 130,000 clones; the ten most common clones hold approximately 1.6%. The sequencing input was PBMCs. All receptors come from a woman in her thirties or forties in good health and CMV-seropositive.

The chain is built from TRBV27 and TRBJ1-2; TRBD1 might be the D (6 bases). Germline assignment: CDR1 MNHEY and CDR2 SMNVEV (reference sequence). This CDR3 region has 15 residues. The V end lost 3 bases, the J end lost 4 bases, and 15 bases lay between the germline ends. CDR3 protein: CASSFGGGAGYGYTF. For the CDR3, the DNA is TGTGCCAGCAGTTTTGGGGGGGGCGCGGGCTATGGCTACACCTTC.

The chain recombines TRBV10-3 with TRBJ1-1; 7 bases map to TRBD1. CDR1 is ENHRY, CDR2 SYGVKD, per germline. Losses at the gene ends were 5 bases for V and 13 bases for J; bases not matched to a gene: 13. This CDR3 has 13 residues. In DNA, the CDR3 is TGTGCCATCAGTTCCGGACAGGCTAGAAGGGGTTTCTTT. Amino acids: CAISSGQARRGFF.

The CDR3 here is CASSLGSGSWDEQYF. The CDR3 DNA reads TGTGCCAGCAGCTTGGGTAGCGGGAGTTGGGACGAGCAGTACTTC. The chain links TRBV5-4 to TRBJ2-7; 9 positions agree with TRBD2. The CDR3 runs 15 residues. Trimming at V came to 0 bases and at J to 5 bases, leaving 6 bases not matched to a gene. Germline V CDR1 and CDR2: SGHNT, YYREEE (reference sequence).

In nucleotides, the CDR3 is TGTGCCAGCAGCTTAGCTGCCGGCTACGAGCAGTACTTC. This encodes CASSLAAGYEQYF. This rearrangement joins TRBV7-8 to TRBJ2-7, with D unclear. Germline-derived CDR1 and CDR2 are SGHVS and FQNEAQ. This CDR3 region has 13 residues. Deletions cut 0 bases from V and 3 bases from J, with 6 bases between. Full variable domain (missing parts from reference TRBV7-8 and TRBJ2-7): GAGVSQSPRYKVAKRGQDVALRCDPISGHVSLFWYQQALGQGPEFLTYFQNEAQLDKSGLPSDRFFAERPEGSVSTLKIQRTQQEDSAVYLCASSLAAGYEQYFGPGTRLTVT.

The chain links TRBV2 to TRBJ2-7, with 10 bases identical to TRBD1. Looked up from germline, CDR1 is SNHLY and CDR2 is FYNNEI. This CDR3 has 14 amino acids. The ends lost 8 bases at V and 3 bases at J; junction bases unmatched: 7. The CDR3 spells CASRRTGGGYEQYF. In nucleotides, the CDR3 is TGTGCCAGCCGCCGGACAGGGGGTGGCTACGAGCAGTACTTC.

The chain links TRBV29-1 to TRBJ2-1, with D tentatively TRBD2 (6 bases). Trimming left V 7 bases short and J 11 bases short, with 12 bases between. The CDR3 spans 10 residues. In germline, CDR1 is SQVTM, CDR2 ANQGSEA. As DNA, the CDR3 is TGCAGCGCCACCGGAGGGAAGCAGTTCTTC. This gives the protein CSATGGKQFF.

The chain links TRBV19 to TRBJ1-5; D might be TRBD1 (6 bases). Looked up from germline, CDR1 is LNHDA and CDR2 is SQIVND (reference sequence). The CDR3 totals 15 residues. Trimming took 1 base from V and 7 from J, leaving 14 bases between them. The chain's CDR3 is CASSIVQGLGQPQHF. CDR3 in DNA: TGTGCCAGTAGTATAGTGCAGGGGCTGGGGCAGCCCCAGCATTTT.

This rearrangement joins TRBV9 to TRBJ1-1; 8 nucleotides align to TRBD1. Per the germline V gene, CDR1 is SGDLS and CDR2 is YYNGEE. V lost 3 bases and J lost 8; bases outside the gene matches: 0. The CDR3 spans 11 residues. Here the CDR3 DNA reads TGTGCCAGCAGCGGGACAGGGGAAGCTTTCTTT. It encodes CASSGTGEAFF.

This chain connects TRBV6-6 to TRBJ1-1; D gene uncertain. The V end was cut by 6 bases, the J end by 7 bases, with 12 bases between. The CDR3 has 12 residues. Germline lookup yields CDR1 MNHNY and CDR2 SVGAGI (reference sequence). DNA of the CDR3: TGTGCCAGCAGCCCCAACAGCAATGAAGCTTTCTTT. It is translated as CASSPNSNEAFF.

This chain connects TRBV5-6 to TRBJ1-4; D may be TRBD1 (5 bases). Germline V gene sequence: CDR1 SGHDT, CDR2 YYEEEE. V was cut by 1 base and J by 8 bases, with 12 bases left in between. CDR3 length equals 14 residues. Here the CDR3 reads CASSLNGAGEKLFF. CDR3 nucleotides: TGTGCCAGCAGCTTGAATGGGGCCGGAGAAAAACTGTTTTTT.

J is TRBJ1-1 and V is TRBV2, with D possibly matching TRBD1 (6 bases). Germline CDR1 reads SNHLY; CDR2 reads FYNNEI. This CDR3 has 16 residues. V lost 6 bases and J 8 bases, leaving 25 bases between the germline ends. The CDR3 DNA reads TGTGCCAGCAGACCTGGTTCCGGACAGCGCCTCCTAGAAGCTTTCTTT. It yields the protein CASRPGSGQRLLEAFF.

J is TRBJ2-7 and V is TRBV27; 8 bases fit TRBD2. V trimming: 5 bases; J trimming: 2 bases; junction bases outside the gene matches: 11. The CDR3 covers 16 residues. Germline assignment: CDR1 MNHEY and CDR2 SMNVEV (reference sequence). The CDR3 DNA reads as TGTGCCAGCAGTCCTCCCCGACTAGCGTTAACCTACGAGCAGTACTTC. As protein: CASSPPRLALTYEQYF.

This chain uses TRBV7-2 with TRBJ2-4; maybe TRBD2 (5 bases). The CDR3 contains 14 residues. The V gene's germline CDR1 is SGHTA and CDR2 FQGNSA. V was clipped by 5 bases and J by 8 bases, with 16 bases between them. The CDR3 region has the DNA TGTGCCAGCAGCCGAGGGAACGCCCCAGACATTCAGTACTTC. Residues: CASSRGNAPDIQYF.

The chain combines TRBV5-1 with TRBJ2-5; TRBD2 matches 12 bases. Germline V gene sequence: CDR1 SGHRS, CDR2 YFSETQ. This CDR3 has 16 residues. V lost 0 bases, J lost 1 base, and 1 base stayed unmatched. This CDR3 reads CASSLGLAGAQETQYF. The DNA for the CDR3 is TGCGCCAGCAGCTTGGGACTAGCGGGAGCCCAAGAGACCCAGTACTTC.

This rearrangement joins TRBV29-1 to TRBJ2-7, with D possibly being TRBD1 (5 bases). Germline lookup yields CDR1 SQVTM and CDR2 ANQGSEA. This CDR3 contains 12 residues. V was trimmed by 4 bases and J by 3 bases, leaving 10 bases between them. This CDR3 is CSVVVQGYEQYF. In nucleotides, the CDR3 is TGCAGCGTTGTAGTGCAGGGCTACGAGCAGTACTTC.

This chain joins TRBV19 and TRBJ1-1, with 8 bases matching TRBD1. The CDR3 is made up of 16 amino acids. V trimming: 7 bases; J trimming: 0 bases; junction bases outside the gene matches: 10. Per germline, CDR1 LNHDA and CDR2 SQIVND (reference sequence). The CDR3 loop reads CASNKQGGYMNTEAFF. As DNA, the CDR3 is TGTGCCAGTAACAAACAGGGGGGGTACATGAACACTGAAGCTTTCTTT. Full variable domain (missing parts from reference TRBV19 and TRBJ1-1): DGGITQSPKYLFRKEGQNVTLSCEQNLNHDAMYWYRQDPGQGLRLIYYSQIVNDFQKGDIAEGYSVSREKKESFPLTVTSAQKNPTAFYLCASNKQGGYMNTEAFFGQGTRLTVV.

The gene calls are TRBV10-3 and TRBJ1-4; weak D call: TRBD1 (5 bases). CDR1 ENHRY and CDR2 SYGVKD come from the germline V gene. CDR3 length equals 16 residues. V was pared by 1 base and J by 11 bases, with 20 bases between. The CDR3 loop reads CAISEFQLQDTPKLFF. The CDR3 coding sequence is TGTGCCATCAGTGAGTTTCAGTTGCAGGACACTCCTAAACTGTTTTTT.

In DNA, the CDR3 is TGTGCAAGTCGCTTAGAGTGGGAGTGTACCTACAATGAGCAGTTCTTC. This codes for CASRLEWECTYNEQFF. The genes are TRBV12-2 and TRBJ2-1; TRBD2 is taken as the D call from the table, unchecked against the DNA. TRBV12-2 represents a pseudogene. The CDR3 length is 16 residues.

J is TRBJ1-5 and V is TRBV30; the match to TRBD1 covers 7 bases. The CDR3 loop spans 14 amino acids. Germline CDR1 reads GTSNPN; CDR2 reads SVGIG (reference sequence). V lost 1 base and J lost 4; bases outside the gene matches: 4. The CDR3 nucleotides read TGTGCCTGGAGTGGGACAGGAGTTAATCAGCCCCAGCATTTT. Translation: CAWSGTGVNQPQHF.

V gene TRBV7-2 combines with J gene TRBJ1-3, with D possibly TRBD1 on 6 matching bases. From germline, CDR1 is SGHTA and CDR2 FQGNSA. The CDR3 spans 18 residues. Deletions cut 1 base from V and 2 bases from J, with 18 bases between. The CDR3 region has the DNA TGTGCCAGCAGCTTAGTTTCTACAGGACCAGGGGCTGGAAACACCATATATTTT. This sequence encodes CASSLVSTGPGAGNTIYF.

This chain uses TRBV18 with TRBJ1-4; 9 bases are a match to TRBD1. The CDR3 sequence is 16 residues long. J gave up 8 bases and V 0 bases, and 7 bases lay outside the gene matches. In germline, CDR1 is KGHSH, CDR2 LQKENI. The CDR3 bases are TGTGCCAGCTCACCACCGAACAGGGGGCGCGAGGAAAAACTGTTTTTT. This translates into CASSPPNRGREEKLFF.

This chain joins TRBV2 and TRBJ2-7; 9 nucleotides match TRBD1. Germline CDR1 and CDR2: SNHLY and FYNNEI. The junction had 12 bases not matched to a gene; V was cut back by 3 bases and J by 0 bases. The CDR3 is made up of 18 amino acids. The CDR3 reads CASSDPGQGKFRSYEQYF. For the CDR3, the DNA is TGTGCCAGCAGTGATCCGGGACAGGGTAAGTTCCGCTCCTACGAGCAGTACTTC.

The rearrangement uses TRBV7-3 and TRBJ2-1; 9 bases line up with TRBD1. The CDR3 is 15 amino acids. J was trimmed by 10 bases and V by 4 bases; bases with no gene match: 11. From germline, CDR1 is SGHTA and CDR2 FQGTGA. CDR3 protein: CASSSSGQGPVEQFF. Written as DNA, the CDR3 is TGTGCCAGCAGCTCTTCGGGACAGGGCCCAGTCGAGCAGTTCTTC.

The CDR3 loop reads CASSLISGRNNNEQFF. CDR3 sequence (DNA): TGCGCCAGCAGCTTAATAAGCGGGAGGAATAACAATGAGCAGTTCTTC. This sequence joins TRBV5-1 and TRBJ2-1; 9 positions match TRBD2. The CDR3 is 16 residues long. Trimming removed 2 bases from V and 5 bases from J; junction bases left unmatched: 8. CDR1 is SGHRS, CDR2 YFSETQ, per germline.